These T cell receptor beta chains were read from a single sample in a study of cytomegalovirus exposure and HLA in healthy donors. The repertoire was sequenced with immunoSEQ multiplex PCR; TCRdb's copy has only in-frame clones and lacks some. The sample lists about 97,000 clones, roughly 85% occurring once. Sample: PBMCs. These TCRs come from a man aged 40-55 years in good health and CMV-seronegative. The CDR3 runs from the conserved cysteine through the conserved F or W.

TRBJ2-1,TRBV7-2,CASSLRGGNEQFF
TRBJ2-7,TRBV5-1,CASSLGRLPIYEQYF
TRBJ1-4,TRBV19,CASRGQANEKLFF
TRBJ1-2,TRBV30,CAWSVGQGVGDGYTF
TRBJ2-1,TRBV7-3,CASSPGTGSFYEQFF
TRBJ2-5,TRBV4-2,CASSQDKGAESHF
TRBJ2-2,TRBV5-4,CASSLGSANTGELFF
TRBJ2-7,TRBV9,CASSQGVGTGTLEQYF
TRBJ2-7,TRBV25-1,CASSLDKYEQYF
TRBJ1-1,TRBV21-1,CASSPGDRNEAFF
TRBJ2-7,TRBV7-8,CASSVEGLLGYEQYF
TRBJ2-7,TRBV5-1,CASSLERLGYEQYF
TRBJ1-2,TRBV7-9,CASSFGQGGYGYTF
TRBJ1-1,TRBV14,CASSQNRQGNTEAFF
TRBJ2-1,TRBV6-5,CASSYSMGRGEGEQFF
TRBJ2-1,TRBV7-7,CASSPEGGAYNEQFF
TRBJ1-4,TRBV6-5,CASSTDRGGEKLFF
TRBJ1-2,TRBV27,CATSHGRGRNYGYTF
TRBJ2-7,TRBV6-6,CASSNPGQGAYEQYF
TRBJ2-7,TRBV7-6,CASSPITSGEYEQYF
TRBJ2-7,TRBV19,CASSGRDRSKEQYF
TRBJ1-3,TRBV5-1,CASSLADSSGNTIYF
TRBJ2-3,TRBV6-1,CASSPGGETDTQYF
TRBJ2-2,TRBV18,CASSQGTSGIAGELFF
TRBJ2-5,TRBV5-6,CASSLGVRGPETQYF
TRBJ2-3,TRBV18,CASSPTSGGDPDTQYF
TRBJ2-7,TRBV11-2,CASGEVGAKTEQYF
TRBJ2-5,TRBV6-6,CASSISGGGLAETQYF
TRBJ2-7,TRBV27,CASSLRGGDPYEQYF
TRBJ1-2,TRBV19,CASSPPGTGHYYGYTF
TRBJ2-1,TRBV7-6,CASSLIGGNEQFF
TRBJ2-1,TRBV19,CASSSGTGGYSRYNEQFF
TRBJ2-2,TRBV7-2,CASSLFGQGATGELFF
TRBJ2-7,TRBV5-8,CASYTYRGSYEQYF
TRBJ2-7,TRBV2,CASSGGAGAFYEQYF
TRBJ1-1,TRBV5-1,CASRGDSEAFF
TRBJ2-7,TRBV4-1,CASSQDVLAGYEQYF
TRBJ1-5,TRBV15,CATSREGGYQPQHF
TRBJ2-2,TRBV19,CASKPGNTGELFF
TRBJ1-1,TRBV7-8,CASSLEGGGYTEAFF
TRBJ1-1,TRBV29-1,CSVESPTPNTRTEAFF
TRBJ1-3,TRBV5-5,CASSLGVTGFGNTIYF
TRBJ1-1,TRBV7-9,CSSSPQAQGMNTEAFF
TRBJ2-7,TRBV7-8,CASSLVRIQGTTYEQYF
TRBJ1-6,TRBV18,CASSPPGGSRSPLHF
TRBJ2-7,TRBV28,CASRGGPQVSYEQYF
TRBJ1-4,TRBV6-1,CASGTGGAPNEKLFF
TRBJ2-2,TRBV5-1,CASSPYEQNTGELFF
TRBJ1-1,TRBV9,CASSVGGQANTEAFF
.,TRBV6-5,CASSWDSRASYEQYF
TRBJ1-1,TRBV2,CASSRQVTEAFF
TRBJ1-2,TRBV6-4,CASSAGYGYTF
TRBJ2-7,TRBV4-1,CASSQREGVSYEQYF
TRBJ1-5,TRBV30,CARRGGLSNQPQHF
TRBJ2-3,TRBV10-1,CASSVRRGSTDTQYF
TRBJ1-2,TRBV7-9,CASSPRTGDNYGYTF
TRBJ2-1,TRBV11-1,CASSRALNEQFF